The rows below give T cell receptor beta chains drawn from one sample of a study of control samples from healthy donors and cancer patients. The table came from immunoSEQ multiplex PCR; TCRdb's copy has only in-frame clones and leaves some out. The sample holds approximately 160,000 clones; about nine tenths are singletons and the top ten take roughly 2.1%. Sequencing input: blood. These receptors were collected from a woman aged 40 to 50 in good health. Both conserved end residues are part of each CDR3.

v_gene	j_gene	CDR3aa
TRBV5-6	TRBJ2-2	CASGPGGLGAGELFF
TRBV19	TRBJ2-2	CASSIAGPGELFF
TRBV5-6	TRBJ2-7	CASSLASRPIYEQYF
TRBV9	TRBJ1-2	CASSTQGPLYGYTF
TRBV9	TRBJ2-5	CASSVEGTQETQYF
TRBV4-1	TRBJ1-1	CASSRRENTEAFF
TRBV5-8	TRBJ1-2	CASSFIGGAGGYTF
TRBV7-2	TRBJ1-6	CASSLGSPLHF
TRBV27	TRBJ1-1	CASRARRAMNTEAFF
TRBV6-2/TRBV6-3	TRBJ2-7	CASSYFPGAREQYF
TRBV13	TRBJ2-1	CASSTRGQGSPYNEQFF
TRBV23-1	TRBJ2-4	CASLQALGFYKNIQYF
TRBV15	TRBJ2-3	CATSTASTPWGPDNTDTQYF
TRBV5-8	TRBJ1-1	CASSLFDREAFF
TRBV6-5	TRBJ2-3	CASSYSGGDTQYF
TRBV19	TRBJ1-5	CASSSPATGTGEYSNQPQHF